This T cell receptor (beta chain) was sequenced for a study of blood T cell repertoires in COVID-19. On the study more broadly: Samples representing acute and convalescent COVID-19 were sourced from the United States, Italy and Spain. Sample material is recorded as cDNA or gDNA derived from T cells, B-cell-depleted T cells, or PBMCs.

With respect to this clone: Additional DNA sequences in this sample encode the identical CDR3.

The CDR3 runs to 12 residues. Germline V CDR1 and CDR2: LGHNA, YNFKEQ. The V end lost 1 base, the J end lost 4 bases, and 5 bases lay between the germline ends. Authors' data handling: Amplified reference gene primers provided the basis for estimating nucleated cell counts. Some clones are missing from TCRdb's copy, which holds only in-frame ones; the method was immunoSEQ multiplex PCR. Clone size and V and J calls were adopted from that table, with D and trimming inferred from the DNA. This table holds around 400,000 clones, more than 80% found once. The V gene is TRBV4-2, the J gene TRBJ2-7, with unresolved D. The sequenced sample consisted of peripheral blood. The source is a man aged 35 to 55 with acute or convalescent COVID-19. The DNA of the CDR3 is TGTGCCAGCAGCCAAGGCGGATACGAGCAGTACTTC. Translating gives CASSQGGYEQYF.